The subject of this entry is one TCR beta chain. The data were obtained in a study of blood T cell repertoires in COVID-19. Study at large: The study drew acute and convalescent COVID-19 samples from the United States, Italy and Spain. The cDNA or gDNA used as material had been derived from T cells, B-cell-depleted T cells, or PBMCs.

Original methodology: Amplification of reference gene primers provided the estimated nucleated cell counts. Measured with immunoSEQ multiplex PCR; TCRdb has only the in-frame clones, and not every one. D and trimming come from the DNA, and the V and J calls and clone size come from that table. The sample includes 200,000 or so clones, 65% to 85% seen only once; the top ten take 15% to 20%. V was clipped by 4 bases and J by 2 bases, with 14 bases between them. Germline V CDR1 and CDR2: SGHNT, YYREEE (reference sequence). The CDR3 loop spans 15 amino acids. The V and J genes are TRBV5-4 and TRBJ2-3; D possibly corresponds to TRBD2 (6 bases). What was sequenced was peripheral blood. This sequence originates from a man in his sixties with active or convalescent COVID-19. The CDR3 reads CASSPLTRTTDTQYF. In DNA form, the CDR3 reads TGTGCCAGCAGCCCCTTGACTAGGACCACAGATACGCAGTATTTT.